This TCR beta chain was sequenced during a study of blood T cells in healthy people across ages. Study as a whole: Every two T cells gave about one barcoded beta molecule via template switching.

CDR3 size: 18 residues. V was clipped by 2 bases and J by 5 bases; unmatched bases: 15. Germline assignment: CDR1 SGHTA and CDR2 FQGNSA. Each donor was a healthy Caucasian individual from Russia, aged about 6 to 95. Drawing of peripheral blood yielded ten milliliters from each donor. A second PCR of 7 to 11 cycles used a sample-barcoded 5' primer and a J-beta primer mix. TCRdb passed the 5' RACE reads through MiXCR, listing each CDR3 protein once. The table lists 1,500,000 or so distinct CDR3 sequences, 45% to 70% of them singletons. Sequenced: blood. V is TRBV7-2 and J is TRBJ2-3; 8 bases line up with TRBD2. The TCR comes from a man aged 18-30 years in good health. The CDR3 coding sequence is TGTGCCAGCAGCTTATTGGTTGGCGGGGGGCCCAGGGTAGATACGCAGTATTTT. This codes for CASSLLVGGGPRVDTQYF.